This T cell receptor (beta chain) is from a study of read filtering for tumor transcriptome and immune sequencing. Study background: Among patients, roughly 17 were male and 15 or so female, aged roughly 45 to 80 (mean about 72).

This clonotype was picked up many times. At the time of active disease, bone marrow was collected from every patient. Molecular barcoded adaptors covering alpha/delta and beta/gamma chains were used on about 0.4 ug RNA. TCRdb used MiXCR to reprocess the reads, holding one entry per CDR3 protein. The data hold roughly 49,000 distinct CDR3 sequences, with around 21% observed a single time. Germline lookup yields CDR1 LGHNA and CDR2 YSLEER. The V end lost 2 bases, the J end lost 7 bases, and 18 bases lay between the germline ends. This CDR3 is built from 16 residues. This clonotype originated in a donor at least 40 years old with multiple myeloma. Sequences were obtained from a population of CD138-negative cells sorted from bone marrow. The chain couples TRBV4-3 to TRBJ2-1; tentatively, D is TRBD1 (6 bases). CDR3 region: CASSQPPWGLTNEQFF. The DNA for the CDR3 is TGCGCCAGCAGCCAACCCCCCTGGGGGCTGACTAATGAGCAGTTCTTC.